Listed below are T cell receptor beta chains from one sample, sequenced in a study of radiation and T cells in renal cell carcinoma. The assay was immunoSEQ multiplex PCR, and TCRdb's table has in-frame clones only and misses some. The sample has about 140,000 clones, less than 85% seen once; the top ten hold approximately 20%. The sample was blood, taken from a patient whose treatment included radiotherapy and nephrectomy. All receptors come from a woman in her forties or fifties with renal cell carcinoma. Both conserved end residues are part of each CDR3. The order of the fields is J gene, V gene, D gene, clone size, CDR3 protein, CDR3 DNA. A D gene is named only where the DNA matches it firmly. Only some rows state a clone size, as once, few, many or a class for expanded clones.

j_gene: TRBJ2-7; v_gene: TRBV7-2; d_gene: -; abundance: -; CDR3aa: CASRKEISATYEQYF; CDR3nt: TGTGCCAGCAGAAAGGAAATTAGCGCAACCTACGAGCAGTACTTC
j_gene: TRBJ1-1; v_gene: TRBV28; d_gene: -; abundance: -; CDR3aa: CASSLPQGGTEAFF; CDR3nt: TGTGCCAGCAGTTTACCGCAGGGTGGCACTGAAGCTTTCTTT
j_gene: TRBJ2-1; v_gene: TRBV30; d_gene: -; abundance: -; CDR3aa: CAWSVRRSATVPYNEQFF; CDR3nt: TGTGCCTGGAGTGTACGTCGTAGCGCCACGGTCCCCTACAATGAGCAGTTCTTC
j_gene: TRBJ1-2; v_gene: TRBV19; d_gene: -; abundance: -; CDR3aa: CASSTRTTDYGYTF; CDR3nt: TGTGCCAGTAGTACAAGGACCACCGACTATGGCTACACCTTC
j_gene: TRBJ1-1; v_gene: TRBV28; d_gene: -; abundance: -; CDR3aa: CASSSRRVNTEAFF; CDR3nt: TGTGCCAGCAGTTCCAGGAGAGTGAACACTGAAGCTTTCTTT
j_gene: TRBJ1-2; v_gene: TRBV28; d_gene: -; abundance: -; CDR3aa: CASSSGLRGGYTF; CDR3nt: TGTGCCAGCAGCTCGGGACTTCGGGGTGGCTACACCTTC
j_gene: TRBJ1-3; v_gene: TRBV29-1; d_gene: -; abundance: -; CDR3aa: CSVGSSGNTIYF; CDR3nt: TGCAGCGTGGGGAGCTCTGGAAACACCATATATTTT
j_gene: TRBJ2-7; v_gene: TRBV10-3; d_gene: TRBD1; abundance: -; CDR3aa: CAISESKGQGAYEQYF; CDR3nt: TGTGCCATCAGTGAGTCGAAGGGACAGGGGGCTTACGAGCAGTACTTC
j_gene: TRBJ1-5; v_gene: TRBV6-6; d_gene: -; abundance: -; CDR3aa: CASSYPTVRNQPQHF; CDR3nt: TGTGCCAGCAGTTACCCGACGGTACGAAATCAGCCCCAGCATTTT
j_gene: TRBJ1-2; v_gene: TRBV2; d_gene: TRBD1; abundance: few; CDR3aa: CASTMTGGYTF; CDR3nt: TGTGCCAGCACTATGACAGGGGGCTACACCTTC
j_gene: TRBJ2-1; v_gene: TRBV4-3; d_gene: TRBD2; abundance: -; CDR3aa: CASSQDPPSSSGGHNEQFF; CDR3nt: TGCGCCAGCAGCCAAGATCCTCCCTCCTCTAGCGGGGGCCATAATGAGCAGTTCTTC
j_gene: TRBJ2-5; v_gene: TRBV23-1; d_gene: -; abundance: -; CDR3aa: CASSQSFRGQQETQYF; CDR3nt: TGCGCCAGCAGTCAATCGTTCAGGGGTCAACAAGAGACCCAGTACTTC
j_gene: TRBJ2-3; v_gene: TRBV6-5; d_gene: -; abundance: -; CDR3aa: CASRAVGPTDTQYF; CDR3nt: TGTGCCAGCAGGGCCGTGGGGCCCACAGATACGCAGTATTTT
j_gene: TRBJ2-1; v_gene: TRBV25-1; d_gene: TRBD1; abundance: once; CDR3aa: CASSPMTGEHSEQFF; CDR3nt: TGTGCCAGCAGCCCCATGACAGGGGAGCACTCCGAGCAGTTCTTC
j_gene: TRBJ2-1; v_gene: TRBV30; d_gene: -; abundance: once; CDR3aa: CAWSVKGLAVDEQFF; CDR3nt: TGTGCCTGGAGTGTAAAAGGTTTGGCGGTCGATGAGCAGTTCTTC
j_gene: TRBJ1-1; v_gene: TRBV2; d_gene: -; abundance: -; CDR3aa: CASSEKRTEAFF; CDR3nt: TGTGCCAGCAGTGAAAAAAGGACTGAAGCTTTCTTT
j_gene: TRBJ2-7; v_gene: TRBV4-3; d_gene: TRBD2; abundance: -; CDR3aa: CASSQGSGGPYEQYF; CDR3nt: TGCGCCAGCAGCCAAGGCAGCGGGGGCCCCTACGAGCAGTACTTC
j_gene: TRBJ2-7; v_gene: TRBV7-9; d_gene: -; abundance: few; CDR3aa: CASSLGSAGDEQYF; CDR3nt: TGTGCCAGCAGCTTAGGATCGGCCGGGGACGAGCAGTACTTC
j_gene: TRBJ1-5; v_gene: TRBV10-3; d_gene: -; abundance: -; CDR3aa: CAISGNSNQPQHF; CDR3nt: TGTGCCATCAGCGGCAATAGCAATCAGCCCCAGCATTTT
j_gene: TRBJ2-5; v_gene: TRBV5-4; d_gene: -; abundance: -; CDR3aa: CASSLEVQETQYF; CDR3nt: TGTGCCAGCAGCTTGGAGGTCCAAGAGACCCAGTACTTC
j_gene: TRBJ2-5; v_gene: TRBV5-1; d_gene: TRBD2; abundance: -; CDR3aa: CASSSGTSKETQYF; CDR3nt: TGCGCCAGCAGCAGCGGGACTAGCAAAGAGACCCAGTACTTC
j_gene: TRBJ2-1; v_gene: TRBV29-1; d_gene: -; abundance: -; CDR3aa: CSVSRGSDEQFF; CDR3nt: TGCAGCGTGAGCCGGGGGAGCGATGAGCAGTTCTTC
j_gene: TRBJ1-6; v_gene: TRBV9; d_gene: -; abundance: -; CDR3aa: CASSITRENSPLHF; CDR3nt: TGTGCCAGCTCTATTACCAGGGAGAATTCACCCCTCCACTTT
j_gene: TRBJ1-5; v_gene: TRBV28; d_gene: -; abundance: -; CDR3aa: CASSSGTDRNQPQHF; CDR3nt: TGTGCCAGCAGTTCCGGGACTGACCGTAATCAGCCCCAGCATTTT
j_gene: TRBJ2-3; v_gene: TRBV7-2; d_gene: -; abundance: -; CDR3aa: CASRQGLDTQYF; CDR3nt: TGTGCCAGCAGACAGGGCCTAGATACGCAGTATTTT
j_gene: TRBJ2-2; v_gene: TRBV30; d_gene: -; abundance: -; CDR3aa: CAWRGQTNTGELFF; CDR3nt: TGTGCCTGGAGAGGACAGACGAACACCGGGGAGCTGTTTTTT
j_gene: TRBJ1-4; v_gene: TRBV10-2; d_gene: -; abundance: -; CDR3aa: CASSPAGGAEKLFF; CDR3nt: TGCGCCAGCAGTCCCGCGGGGGGAGCGGAAAAACTGTTTTTT
j_gene: TRBJ2-6; v_gene: TRBV5-6; d_gene: TRBD1; abundance: -; CDR3aa: CASSLETGLTGANVLTF; CDR3nt: TGTGCCAGCAGCTTGGAGACAGGGCTCACTGGGGCCAACGTCCTGACTTTC
j_gene: TRBJ2-3; v_gene: TRBV5-4; d_gene: -; abundance: -; CDR3aa: CASTPSWHLTSTDTQYF; CDR3nt: TGTGCCAGCACCCCGAGTTGGCACCTAACTAGCACAGATACGCAGTATTTT
j_gene: TRBJ1-1; v_gene: TRBV6-6; d_gene: -; abundance: -; CDR3aa: CASSQGTEAFF; CDR3nt: TGTGCCAGCAGTCAGGGGACTGAAGCTTTCTTT
j_gene: TRBJ1-1; v_gene: TRBV5-6; d_gene: -; abundance: -; CDR3aa: CASSLLGTTTEAFF; CDR3nt: TGTGCCAGCAGCTTGCTCGGGACAACCACTGAAGCTTTCTTT
j_gene: TRBJ2-2; v_gene: TRBV5-1; d_gene: -; abundance: -; CDR3aa: CASSLEAPETGELFF; CDR3nt: TGCGCCAGCAGCTTGGAGGCCCCGGAAACCGGGGAGCTGTTTTTT
j_gene: TRBJ2-1; v_gene: TRBV14; d_gene: TRBD1; abundance: -; CDR3aa: CASSLLGTGSVDEQFF; CDR3nt: TGTGCCAGCAGCCTCCTCGGGACAGGGTCCGTCGATGAGCAGTTCTTC
j_gene: TRBJ2-7; v_gene: TRBV27; d_gene: TRBD2; abundance: -; CDR3aa: CASSLIGGVNSYEQYF; CDR3nt: TGTGCCAGCAGTTTAATTGGGGGGGTGAACTCCTACGAGCAGTACTTC